This TCR beta chain was found in a study of T cells in Graves' hyperthyroidism and ophthalmopathy (dated by TCRdb to between 2018 and 2021). Study-level background: TCR V-J signatures able to tell the groups apart were searched for in a discovery cohort of 95 or so patients, of whom over 40 had Graves' ophthalmopathy and roughly 58 had stable Graves' hyperthyroidism. An independent validation cohort of 18 to 20 hyperthyroidism patients and approximately 15 patients who later progressed to ophthalmopathy tested prospective prediction of ophthalmopathy. The 100 discovery patients were randomly split 7:3 into training and test sets. The study also compared thyroid tissue and blood T-cell repertoires from five or six Graves' hyperthyroidism patients. After sampling, hyperthyroidism patients received methimazole starting at 30 mg daily, and ophthalmopathy patients received high-dose intravenous methylprednisolone. The paper describes TCR Vbeta CDR3 sequencing of fewer than 150 peripheral blood samples, made up of 43 ophthalmopathy patients, roughly 72 hyperthyroidism patients and 17 progressor patients. The research as a whole found: During validation, the model predicted progression to ophthalmopathy a median of roughly six months ahead of onset, with around 70% sensitivity and 72% to 85% specificity. Sample size was not statistically predetermined, and blinding of investigators to group allocation was not performed. Blood samples also contained most of the expanded thyroid clonotypes (frequency above 0.001), which suggests that blood repertoires may reflect thyroid immune responses. A model built on a 13 V-J signature distinguished ophthalmopathy from stable hyperthyroidism, reaching roughly 88% sensitivity and 81.08% specificity in cross-validation and 80%/75% in testing.

Of note for this clonotype: The target of this receptor is not known. No much larger clonotype is one base removed from it; base qualities were not supplied.

CDR1 is given as SGHNT and CDR2 as YENEEA, both from the germline V gene. The germline ends are 13 bases apart after V is trimmed by 5 bases and J by 5 bases. The CDR3 covers 13 residues, taking in both the cysteine and the phenylalanine. Solely the CDR3 DNA is kept, with 39 bases framed from the first base. Stable Graves' hyperthyroidism was defined as no progression to ophthalmopathy during 18 months of follow-up. Hyperthyroidism patients were aged 18 to 65 years and newly diagnosed, with disease duration of less than 2 months. Any patient with an uncontrolled infection, another autoimmune disease, pregnancy or lactation was excluded. Clinical symptoms, serum thyroxine and TRAb, thyroid ultrasound, and orbital computed tomography formed the basis for the diagnoses. Trizol reagent was used to extract total RNA, and RNA quality was then checked on an Agilent 2100 Bioanalyzer. TCR beta CDR3 regions were amplified from RNA transcripts. A first-round RT-PCR of the TCR CDR3 used the HTBI primer set with the Qiagen OneStep RT-PCR kit. The libraries were constructed in a second round of multiplex PCR and then size-selected and purified. The libraries were sequenced on an Illumina HiSeq2000 using paired-end 100 bp reads. Turning to the authors' computational methods: SOAPnuke was used to process the raw data, throwing out any read that contained adapters or uncalled bases, had a mean Phred below 15, or lacked an exact constant-primer or identifier match. COPE v1.2.5 was used to merge the high-quality paired reads, and each unique nucleotide sequence was defined as a clonotype. MiTCR v1.1 was used to align clonotypes to the IMGT TRBV, TRBD and TRBJ reference segments. Analysis was restricted to V-J combinations with a frequency above 0.0001, which covered roughly 99% of repertoires. The TCS score was defined as F50 (clonal expansion) divided by E x V (chaos), with BLOSUM62-based TCRdist calculated between CDR3 peptides within each V-J. Welch's t-statistics and random forest reduced fewer than 550 V-J features to about 12, which were used in a naive Bayes classifier (R e1071). Thyroid-blood repertoire similarity was quantified with the Morisita-Horn index. TCRdb reprocessed the public reads (quality trimming at Q25 with fastp, clone calling with MiXCR) and kept in-frame beta chains. Every entry covers one CDR3 protein and lists the most common genes and DNA from its rows. The V and J calls were not made by the authors but by TCRdb's processing. The sample table shows roughly 49,000 distinct CDR3 sequences, and roughly 56% are seen once. The top ten hold 34% of the sample.

Recombination linked TRBV11-3 to TRBJ2-7; too little of a D gene remains to name it. Sequencing was done on a sample of peripheral blood or thyroid tissue (not recorded which). The origin of this receptor is a man younger than 35 with Graves' hyperthyroidism. This receptor has the CDR3 CASSPGRSDEQYF. At the DNA level, the sequence is TGTGCCAGCAGCCCCGGGCGCAGCGACGAGCAGTACTTC.